This T cell receptor (beta chain) derives from a study of neurological immune-mediated disorders. TCRdb itself ran the 5' RACE reads through MiXCR, one entry per CDR3 protein. The sample holds about 33,000 distinct CDR3 sequences, around 1.5% seen once. The sample holds many counts of this clonotype. The sample was PBMCs. The sequence was collected from a woman aged 25 to 39 with multiple sclerosis.

CDR3 DNA: TGTGCCAGCAGCCTACCGGGACAGGGCCGCTCTGGGGCCAACGTCCTGACTTTC. Its protein product is CASSLPGQGRSGANVLTF. This chain joins TRBV12-3 or TRBV12-4 and TRBJ2-6; TRBD1 agrees at 9 bases. The CDR3 covers 18 residues. Germline trimming cut 6 bases from V and 0 bases from J; bases unmatched to any gene: 9.